The 8 T cell receptor beta chains below come from one sample, sequenced in a study of spatial heterogeneity in lung cancer. These TCRs are of unknown antigen specificity. TCRdb fed the 5' RACE reads into MiXCR, producing one record per CDR3 protein. The sample lists 400 to 500 distinct CDR3 sequences, around 33% occurring once. Documented time point: sample taken at primary tumor resection. Findings and limits, study-wide: Intratumoral expanded alpha and beta TCR counts were found to track tumor mutation counts.

The sequenced sample was lung tumor tissue, obtained at surgery. These receptors were collected from a male donor with early-stage non-small cell lung cancer.

As for this clonotype: This beta chain turned up in a library designed for alpha chains; as an off-target read, its abundance says little. The chain links TRBV5-1 to TRBJ2-1; the D is unclear. The ends were cut back, 4 bases at V and 5 bases at J, with 4 bases in the middle. The CDR3 covers 11 residues. Germline V CDR1 and CDR2: SGHRS, YFSETQ. The CDR3 DNA reads TGCGCCAGCAGCGCAGACAATGAGCAGTTCTTC. Translating it yields CASSADNEQFF.

This clonotype has more than one count but fewer than ten. Because this beta chain is a stray read in a library intended to capture alpha chains, its abundance should not be given much weight. V usage is TRBV7-9 and J usage is TRBJ2-2; D call uncertain. CDR1 SEHNR and CDR2 FQNEAQ come from the germline V gene (reference sequence). V lost 3 bases and J 5 bases, leaving 7 bases between the germline ends. The CDR3 runs to 13 residues. CDR3 nucleotides: TGTGCCAGCAGCTTGGCAGGAACCGGGGAGCTGTTTTTT. This encodes CASSLAGTGELFF.

This clonotype has a handful of counts. Because this beta chain is a stray read in a library intended to capture alpha chains, its abundance should not be given much weight. The CDR3 spells CASSQASWAPVYEQYF. In nucleotides, the CDR3 is TGCGCCAGCAGCCAAGCGTCGTGGGCCCCTGTCTACGAGCAGTACTTC. V gene TRBV4-1 combines with J gene TRBJ2-7, with no clear D. This CDR3 is 16 amino acids long. The V gene's germline CDR1 is MGHRA and CDR2 YSYEKL. V gave up 1 base and J gave up 3 bases, with 16 bases separating them.

This clonotype was observed a handful of times. Since the library was made to target alpha chains, this beta chain is a stray read and its abundance is not meaningful. J is TRBJ2-5 and V is TRBV6-2 or TRBV6-3; D is perhaps TRBD1 or TRBD2 (5 bases each). V was cut by 6 bases and J by 2 bases, with 16 bases left in between. The CDR3 has 15 amino acids. Per the germline V gene, CDR1 is MNHEY and CDR2 is SVGEGT. In DNA, the CDR3 is TGTGCCAGCAGGGGGGTTGAGGGTCGACAAGAGACCCAGTACTTC. Residues: CASRGVEGRQETQYF.

This clonotype was seen a few times. The library was designed around alpha chains, so this beta chain is a stray read whose abundance carries little weight. The chain combines TRBV28 with TRBJ1-4; D gene unclear. Germline V CDR1 and CDR2: MDHEN, SYDVKM. The germline V and J ends were trimmed by 4 bases and 0 bases, with 9 bases remaining between them. The CDR3 has 15 residues. The CDR3 DNA reads TGTGCCAGCAGTTCAGAGGGTGCAACTAATGAAAAACTGTTTTTT. As protein: CASSSEGATNEKLFF.

In its sample, this clonotype ranks as large. Since the library was made to target alpha chains, this beta chain is a stray read and its abundance is not meaningful. The rearrangement joins TRBV19 to TRBJ2-1; 10 bases agree with TRBD2. Germline trimming cut 6 bases from V and 4 bases from J; bases unmatched to any gene: 12. This CDR3 is 17 amino acids long. Looked up from germline, CDR1 is LNHDA and CDR2 is SQIVND (reference sequence). The CDR3 sequence is CASSMPTQLAGYNEQFF. The CDR3 nucleotides read TGTGCCAGTAGCATGCCCACACAACTAGCGGGGTACAATGAGCAGTTCTTC.

In regard to this clonotype: Since the library was made to target alpha chains, this beta chain is a stray read and its abundance is not meaningful. The V and J genes are TRBV7-2 and TRBJ2-1; TRBD2 aligns across 10 bases. Germline values: CDR1 SGHTA, CDR2 FQGNSA. V dropped 5 bases and J dropped 7; count of bases not matched to a gene: 5. The CDR3 runs 14 residues. CDR3 nucleotides: TGTGCCAGCAGCGGTAGCGGGGGGCTGAATGAGCAGTTCTTC. Translation: CASSGSGGLNEQFF.

Points on this clonotype: This beta chain lies outside the target of a library built for alpha chains; its clone size means little. The rearrangement uses TRBV20-1 and TRBJ2-1, with 9 bases that match TRBD2. The CDR3 extends over 14 amino acids. The germline V gene has CDR1 DFQATT and CDR2 SNEGSKA (reference sequence). The trim removed 2 bases at V and 8 bases at J, leaving 7 bases unmatched. In DNA form, the CDR3 reads TGCAGTGCTAGAAGTGGCGGGGGGGCTTATGAGCAGTTCTTC. It encodes CSARSGGGAYEQFF.